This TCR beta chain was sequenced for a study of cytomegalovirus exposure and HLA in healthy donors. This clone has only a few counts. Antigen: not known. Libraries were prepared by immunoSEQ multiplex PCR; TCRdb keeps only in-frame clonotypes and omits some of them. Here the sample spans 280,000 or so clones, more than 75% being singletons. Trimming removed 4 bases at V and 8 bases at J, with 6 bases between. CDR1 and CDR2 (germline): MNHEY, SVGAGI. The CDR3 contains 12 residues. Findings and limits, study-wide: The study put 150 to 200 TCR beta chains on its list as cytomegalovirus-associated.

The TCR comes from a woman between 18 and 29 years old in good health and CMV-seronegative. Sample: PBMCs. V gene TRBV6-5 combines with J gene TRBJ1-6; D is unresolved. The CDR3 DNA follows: TGTGCCAGCAGTTTGGCCTATTCACCCCTCCACTTT. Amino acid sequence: CASSLAYSPLHF.